The rows below give T cell receptor beta chains drawn from one sample of a study of T-cell memory formation after mild COVID-19. From the 5' RACE reads, TCRdb called clonotypes with MiXCR, one entry per CDR3 protein. The sample lists 200,000 to 250,000 distinct CDR3 sequences; about a sixth were seen once. The sequenced sample consisted of PBMCs or a T cell subset sorted from them (not recorded which). These receptors all come from a man aged 18 to 35 who had mild COVID-19 (a few samples of this study predate the infection). Cell type and time point are not known. CDR3s include the opening cysteine and the closing phenylalanine or tryptophan. The order of the fields is V gene, D gene, clone size, J gene, CDR3 DNA, CDR3 protein. A D gene is named only where the DNA matches it firmly. Not all rows give a size; the values are once, few, many and, for expanded clones, a class.

>TRBV18|TRBD2|-|TRBJ2-1
TGTGCCAGCTCACCAAGGGGACTAGCCGGAGTGCAGTTCTTC
CASSPRGLAGVQFF
>TRBV3-1|-|-|TRBJ2-6
TGTGCCAGCAGCCAATACCCCAGGGGTAAGTTCATCCCTGGGGCCAACGTCCTGACTTTC
CASSQYPRGKFIPGANVLTF
>TRBV20-1|TRBD1|-|TRBJ2-2
TGCAGTGCTCCCCGGACAGGCCTCACCGGGGAGCTGTTTTTT
CSAPRTGLTGELFF
>TRBV6-5|-|-|TRBJ1-2
TGTGCCAGCATCAGGGGACTCGGCTATGGCTACACCTTC
CASIRGLGYGYTF
>TRBV7-2|-|many|TRBJ1-5
TGTGCCAGCAGCTTAGTTTCGACAGAAAGCAATCAGCCCCAGCATTTT
CASSLVSTESNQPQHF
>TRBV9|-|few|TRBJ2-5
TGTGCCAGCAGCGTAGACTCCTTGGAGACCCAGTACTTC
CASSVDSLETQYF
>TRBV11-2|-|-|TRBJ2-5
TGTGCCAGCAGGGACCGCTGGCCCGGGGAGACCCAGTACTTC
CASRDRWPGETQYF
>TRBV6-1|TRBD2|-|TRBJ2-7
TGTGCCAGCGGGCCCCTGGAGCTAGCGGCTTCCTACGAGCAGTACTTC
CASGPLELAASYEQYF
>TRBV5-1|-|many|TRBJ1-1
TGCGCCAGCAGCTTTCAGACAGCGAACACTGAAGCTTTCTTT
CASSFQTANTEAFF
>TRBV5-1|-|few|TRBJ2-5
TGCGCCAGCACCCAAGGGGAGCAAGAGACCCAGTACTTC
CASTQGEQETQYF
>TRBV20-1|-|-|TRBJ1-1
TGCAGTGCTAGACACCGGGGAATTGGACACATGAACACTGAAGCTTTCTTT
CSARHRGIGHMNTEAFF
>TRBV6-2/TRBV6-3|-|-|TRBJ2-5
TGTGCCAGCTCCTTCCTGCGGGTGTTCCAAGAGACCCAGTACTTC
CASSFLRVFQETQYF
>TRBV7-2|-|many|TRBJ2-3
TGTGCCAGCAGCTTAGAGGCAGATACGCAGTATTTT
CASSLEADTQYF
>TRBV6-2/TRBV6-3|TRBD2|-|TRBJ2-1
TGTGCCAGCAGTTACTCCCGGCTAGCGGGGGGCTACTCCTACAATGAGCAGTTCTTC
CASSYSRLAGGYSYNEQFF
>TRBV4-3|-|-|TRBJ1-4
TGCGCCAGCAGCCAGGGCAGGGGCCATGCAACTAATGAAAAACTGTTTTTT
CASSQGRGHATNEKLFF
>TRBV11-3|TRBD2|-|TRBJ2-2
TGTGCCAGCAGCTTCGGACTAGCGGGGAGAGGGGAGCTGTTTTTT
CASSFGLAGRGELFF
>TRBV30|-|few|TRBJ2-3
TGTGCCTGGACGCAAGGAAACACAGATACGCAGTATTTT
CAWTQGNTDTQYF
>TRBV5-1|-|few|TRBJ2-5
TGCGCCAGCAGCTCCCCGCTAACTCCTTCAGAGACCCAGTACTTC
CASSSPLTPSETQYF
>TRBV10-3|TRBD2|many|TRBJ2-1
TGTGCCATCAGTGAGTCATCAGCGGGGAGGAATGAGCAGTTCTTC
CAISESSAGRNEQFF
>TRBV11-2|TRBD2|-|TRBJ2-3
TGTGCCAGCAGCTTAGGTCTTAGCGGGAGCACAGATACGCAGTATTTT
CASSLGLSGSTDTQYF